Presented here are 14 T cell receptor beta chains from one specimen sequenced in a study of blood T cell repertoires in COVID-19. Sequenced by immunoSEQ multiplex PCR; TCRdb stores in-frame clones only, minus some. The repertoire holds 88,000 or so clones, with 86% as singletons. The sequenced material came from peripheral blood. Source of these receptors: a man aged 55 to 69 with acute or convalescent COVID-19.

The chain joins TRBV28 to TRBJ1-2; D is ambiguous. CDR3 size: 15 residues. Trimming took 3 bases from V and 4 from J, leaving 15 bases between them. Germline CDR1 MDHEN, CDR2 SYDVKM. The CDR3 spells CASSLGGGIRYGYTF. In DNA form, the CDR3 reads TGTGCCAGCAGTTTGGGTGGAGGGATTCGCTATGGCTACACCTTC.

This rearrangement joins TRBV7-2 to TRBJ1-2; 7 nucleotides line up with TRBD1. In germline, CDR1 is SGHTA, CDR2 FQGNSA. The CDR3 is made up of 15 amino acids. V trimming: 5 bases; J trimming: 4 bases; junction bases outside the gene matches: 10. The CDR3 nucleotides read TGTGCCAGCAGCCCCAGACAGGGCTCTCTCTATGGCTACACCTTC. Translated, it gives CASSPRQGSLYGYTF.

Only one count was recorded for this clone. V and J are TRBV27 and TRBJ1-1; D gene unclear. Trimming shortened V by 8 bases and J by 10 bases, and 11 bases separated the two germline ends. Germline V CDR1 and CDR2: MNHEY, SMNVEV (reference sequence). The CDR3 has 10 amino acids. CDR3 DNA: TGTGCCAGCCCTCTTCCCGGAGCTTTCTTT. Its translation is CASPLPGAFF.

As DNA, the CDR3 is TGTGCCAGCAGTTTCTATGGGGGCACGAGCGAAAAACTGTTTTTT. Protein product: CASSFYGGTSEKLFF. The V gene is TRBV27, the J gene TRBJ1-4, with D possibly being TRBD1 (6 bases). From germline, CDR1 is MNHEY and CDR2 SMNVEV (reference sequence). V shed 3 bases and J shed 8 bases, with 16 bases lying between them. This CDR3 comprises 15 residues.

The chain combines TRBV7-9 with TRBJ2-3; TRBD1 aligns across 8 bases. Germline V gene data show CDR1 as SEHNR and CDR2 as FQNEAQ (reference sequence). The CDR3 contains 14 residues. The V segment lost 3 bases and the J segment 4 bases; nucleotides outside the gene matches: 3. The CDR3 reads CASSLTGAADTQYF. The CDR3 DNA sequence: TGTGCCAGCAGCTTGACAGGGGCGGCAGATACGCAGTATTTT.

The V gene is TRBV5-6, the J gene TRBJ1-1, with no clear D. V lost 2 bases and J lost 0, with 8 bases in between. The CDR3 spans 14 residues. Germline loops: CDR1 SGHDT, CDR2 YYEEEE. As DNA, the CDR3 is TGTGCCAGCAGCTTTGAGGAAATGAACACTGAAGCTTTCTTT. Encoded protein: CASSFEEMNTEAFF.

The CDR3 DNA reads as TGTGCCAGCAGCTTTAGCGGGAGGGCCTACAATGAGCAGTTCTTC. It translates to CASSFSGRAYNEQFF. V is TRBV7-3 and J is TRBJ2-1; 11 bases are shared with TRBD2. Germline V CDR1 and CDR2: SGHTA, FQGTGA. The V gene end was trimmed by 3 bases and the J gene end by 2 bases; junction bases not matched to a gene: 0. The CDR3 is 15 residues long.

This clone is a singleton in its sample. The chain recombines TRBV9 with TRBJ2-7; D is possibly TRBD2 (5 bases). From germline, CDR1 is SGDLS and CDR2 YYNGEE. CDR3 length: 13 residues. Between the trimmed V and J ends, which lost 3 bases and 5 bases, there was a span of 12 bases. CDR3 amino acids: CASSAPGGHEQYF. The DNA of the CDR3 is TGTGCCAGCAGCGCCCCCGGAGGACACGAGCAGTACTTC.

The rearrangement joins TRBV2 to TRBJ1-4; the match to TRBD1 covers 8 bases. The CDR3 is 14 amino acids. Germline V gene data show CDR1 as SNHLY and CDR2 as FYNNEI. The trim removed 2 bases at V and 8 bases at J, leaving 4 bases unmatched. The chain's CDR3 is CASSEQGAWEKLFF. The CDR3, as DNA: TGTGCCAGCAGTGAACAGGGGGCCTGGGAAAAACTGTTTTTT.

This clone was seen more than once but under ten times. The V and J genes are TRBV12-5 and TRBJ2-1; possible D gene TRBD2, 6 bases. Deletions cut 0 bases from V and 15 bases from J, with 15 bases between. The CDR3 spans 13 residues. Per the germline V gene, CDR1 is LGHNT and CDR2 is FRNRAP. The CDR3 loop reads CASGLVPGGAGFF. The CDR3 DNA reads as TGTGCTAGTGGTTTGGTACCAGGAGGGGCTGGGTTCTTC.

CDR3 protein: CATSSWEVWSYGYTF. The DNA for the CDR3 is TGTGCCACTAGCTCGTGGGAGGTCTGGAGCTATGGCTACACCTTC. The rearrangement links TRBV19 to TRBJ1-2; D is unclear. CDR3 length equals 15 residues. Germline V gene sequence: CDR1 LNHDA, CDR2 SQIVND (reference sequence). Trimming cost V 10 bases and J 4 bases, with 22 bases left between them.

The V and J genes are TRBV30 and TRBJ2-3; 7 bases are a match to TRBD2. Per the germline V gene, CDR1 is GTSNPN and CDR2 is SVGIG (reference sequence). The CDR3 sequence is 17 residues long. V shed 5 bases, J shed 7 bases, and the junction held 21 bases outside the gene matches. This CDR3 is CAWGRRAGAGELNTQYF. In DNA form, the CDR3 reads TGTGCCTGGGGCCGCCGGGCCGGCGCGGGGGAGTTGAATACGCAGTATTTT.

This chain joins TRBV9 and TRBJ1-5; D is possibly TRBD1 (5 bases). Deletions cut 4 bases from V and 6 bases from J, with 11 bases between. This CDR3 is 13 amino acids long. Germline loops: CDR1 SGDLS, CDR2 YYNGEE. In nucleotides, the CDR3 is TGTGCCAGCAGCCCCTGGGGGGGTCAGCCCCAGCATTTT. Protein product: CASSPWGGQPQHF.

The V and J genes are TRBV5-1 and TRBJ2-7; D unclear. This CDR3 is 13 amino acids long. Germline CDR1 SGHRS, CDR2 YFSETQ. The V and J ends lost 4 bases and 5 bases respectively, with 13 bases between them. The CDR3 spells CASSPLVQNEQYF. In nucleotides, the CDR3 is TGCGCCAGCAGCCCCCTCGTGCAGAACGAGCAGTACTTC.